A single sample is the source of the 5 T cell receptor beta chains below, sequenced in a study of regulatory T cells in long-lasting Graves disease. Construction of the TCR beta libraries employed iRepertoire HTBI primers in conjunction with Arm-PCR of CDR3 regions. TCRdb redid the calling of the multiplex PCR reads with MiXCR, one entry per CDR3 protein. This sample has approximately 690,000 distinct CDR3 sequences; about 30% occur once, and the top ten carry roughly 41%. Documented time point: persistent/refractory GD, antithyroid drugs over 5 years with positive TRAb. Following extraction of RNA from PBMCs, that RNA was used to make the TCR library. This sample comprised peripheral blood mononuclear cells (PBMCs), obtained when the disease was refractory, from a patient treated with antithyroid drugs. The receptor source for this set is a female donor with Graves disease.

This clonotype turned up a few times. V usage is TRBV10-3 and J usage is TRBJ1-1, with 7 positions matching TRBD1. This CDR3 has 13 amino acids. CDR1 and CDR2 (germline): ENHRY, SYGVKD. J lost 5 bases, V lost 11 bases, and 11 bases had no gene match. The CDR3 loop reads CAHSEGARTEAFF. CDR3 nucleotides: TGTGCCCATTCGGAGGGGGCGCGGACTGAAGCTTTCTTT.

J is TRBJ2-5 and V is TRBV5-1; TRBD2 aligns across 9 bases. CDR1 and CDR2 from the germline V gene are SGHRS and YFSETQ. CDR3 length equals 15 residues. Unmatched junction bases numbered 7, after V lost 5 bases and J lost 2 bases. This CDR3 is CASRRVAGEQETQYF. CDR3 DNA: TGCGCCAGCAGGAGGGTAGCGGGGGAACAAGAGACCCAGTACTTC.

The V gene is TRBV27, the J gene TRBJ2-7; 10 nucleotides align to TRBD2. The CDR3 spans 15 residues. Germline values: CDR1 MNHEY, CDR2 SMNVEV (reference sequence). V lost 5 bases, J lost 2 bases, and 6 bases stayed unmatched. This chain's CDR3 is CASSGPAGGPYEQYF. DNA of the CDR3: TGTGCCAGCAGTGGGCCAGCGGGAGGGCCCTACGAGCAGTACTTC.

V gene TRBV2 combines with J gene TRBJ2-5; D may be TRBD2 (6 bases). The CDR3 sequence is 16 residues long. CDR1 is SNHLY, CDR2 FYNNEI, per germline. The germline V and J ends were trimmed by 0 bases and 2 bases, with 13 bases remaining between them. The CDR3 region has the DNA TGTGCCAGCAGTGAAGCGCTAGGGCGGGGACAAGAGACCCAGTACTTC. Translation: CASSEALGRGQETQYF. The full variable domain, rest sourced from reference TRBV2 and TRBJ2-5, is EPEVTQTPSHQVTQMGQEVILRCVPISNHLYFYWYRQILGQKVEFLVSFYNNEISEKSEIFDDQFSVERPDGSNFTLKIRSTKLEDSAMYFCASSEALGRGQETQYFGPGTRLLVL.

This chain connects TRBV20-1 to TRBJ1-2; D not certain. There are 13 residues in the CDR3. The V gene's germline CDR1 is DFQATT and CDR2 SNEGSKA (reference sequence). V gave up 1 base and J gave up 6 bases, with 12 bases separating them. DNA of the CDR3: TGCAGTGCTAGAGGGACCTCTTCCAATGGCTACACCTTC. It is translated as CSARGTSSNGYTF.